The text below deals with one T cell receptor (beta chain). This entry comes from a study of identical twins. TCRdb used MiXCR to reprocess the 5' RACE reads, holding one entry per CDR3 protein. This sample has some 1,700,000 distinct CDR3 sequences, with roughly 35% found just once. The CDR3 contains 13 residues. Between the trimmed V and J ends, which lost 3 bases and 4 bases, there was a span of 12 bases. Looked up from germline, CDR1 is DFQATT and CDR2 is SNEGSKA (reference sequence). This clonotype was obtained from a newborn girl in good health. This sequence joins TRBV20-1 and TRBJ1-2; possible D gene TRBD1, 5 bases. Material for sequencing was cord blood. The CDR3: CSARTTGLYGYTF. Here the CDR3 DNA reads TGCAGTGCTAGGACTACAGGCCTCTATGGCTACACCTTC.